Below, 20 T cell receptor beta chains from the same sample are listed, as sequenced in a study of blood T cell repertoires in COVID-19 (dated by TCRdb to between 2020 and 2021). Library method: the immunoSEQ multiplex PCR assay. The clones in this table, taken by TCRdb from immuneACCESS, are in-frame only. Not every clone is retained; where verified, under half of the shortfall comes from an unresolved V gene, and the cause of the rest is unknown. This sample comprises about 94,000 clones, about 80% of them detected only once. The top ten clones comprise about 6.3% of the sample. Sequenced input: peripheral blood. These receptors were obtained from a man between 60 and 75 years old with acute or convalescent COVID-19.

The J gene is TRBJ2-2, the V gene TRBV11-2, with D perhaps matching TRBD1 (5 bases). This CDR3 contains 14 residues. Looked up from germline, CDR1 is SGHAT and CDR2 is FQNNGV. Deletions cut 8 bases from V and 4 bases from J, with 14 bases between. CDR3 amino acids: CASSSGMSTGELFF. The CDR3 DNA reads as TGTGCCAGCTCTTCAGGGATGTCCACCGGGGAGCTGTTTTTT. Using reference TRBV11-2 and TRBJ2-2 for the parts outside the CDR3, the full variable domain is EAGVAQSPRYKIIEKRQSVAFWCNPISGHATLYWYQQILGQGPKLLIQFQNNGVVDDSQLPKDRFSAERLKGVDSTLKIQPAKLEDSAVYLCASSSGMSTGELFFGEGSRLTVL.

The chain couples TRBV6-2 or TRBV6-3 to TRBJ1-1; maybe TRBD1 (6 bases). The V gene lost 2 bases and the J gene lost 1 base, with 17 bases spanning the gap. Per germline, CDR1 MNHEY and CDR2 SVGEGT. The CDR3 has 17 amino acids. The CDR3 bases are TGTGCCAGCAGTTACAATCTCGTGGGGGCTGCGAACACTGAAGCTTTCTTT. This sequence encodes CASSYNLVGAANTEAFF.

This clone was observed a handful of times. This sequence joins TRBV6-1 and TRBJ2-2; TRBD2 matches at 9 bases. Germline V gene sequence: CDR1 MNHNS, CDR2 SASEGT. The CDR3 is made up of 16 amino acids. V shed 4 bases, J shed 2 bases, and the junction held 5 bases outside the gene matches. The CDR3 protein is CASSGIAGENTGELFF. The CDR3 DNA reads as TGTGCCAGCAGTGGTATAGCGGGGGAAAACACCGGGGAGCTGTTTTTT.

A few counts support this clone. The chain links TRBV3-1 (or the pseudogene TRBV3-2) to TRBJ1-2; 10 nucleotides align to TRBD1. Germline V lookup: CDR1 LGHDT, CDR2 YNNKEL (reference sequence). The CDR3 covers 15 residues. V shed 4 bases, J shed 7 bases, and the junction held 9 bases outside the gene matches. The CDR3: CASSPLTGGAGGYTF. The CDR3 coding sequence is TGTGCCAGCAGCCCGTTGACAGGGGGCGCGGGTGGCTACACCTTC.

The chain is built from TRBV3-1 (or the pseudogene TRBV3-2) and TRBJ1-2, with 7 bases fitting TRBD1. The CDR3 loop spans 15 amino acids. Germline CDR1 LGHDT, CDR2 YNNKEL (reference sequence). The trim removed 1 base at V and 7 bases at J, leaving 9 bases unmatched. CDR3 sequence (DNA): TGTGCCAGCAGCCAAGGACAGGGTTTTTCCTCTGGCTACACCTTC. Translated, it gives CASSQGQGFSSGYTF.

This clone was detected a few times. The chain employs TRBV29-1 and TRBJ2-5; 7 nucleotides align to TRBD2. CDR3 length equals 15 residues. Per the germline V gene, CDR1 is SQVTM and CDR2 is ANQGSEA. V dropped 5 bases and J dropped 0; count of bases not matched to a gene: 9. Here the CDR3 reads CSVRGTSANQETQYF. The CDR3 nucleotides read TGCAGCGTTCGAGGAACTAGCGCCAACCAAGAGACCCAGTACTTC.

The chain combines TRBV12-5 with TRBJ1-4; D remains ambiguous. The germline V gene encodes CDR1 LGHNT and CDR2 FRNRAP. V dropped 8 bases and J dropped 3 bases, with 10 bases sitting between them. This CDR3 comprises 13 residues. The CDR3 DNA reads TGTGCTAGTAGCTGGGCTTCTAATGAAAAACTGTTTTTT. This gives the protein CASSWASNEKLFF.

This chain's CDR3 is CASRNGQGGETQYF. The CDR3 DNA follows: TGTGCCAGTCGAAACGGACAGGGCGGTGAGACCCAGTACTTC. V usage is TRBV19 and J usage is TRBJ2-5; 8 positions agree with TRBD1. Germline V gives CDR1 LNHDA, CDR2 SQIVND (reference sequence). J gave up 5 bases and V 8 bases, and 10 bases lay outside the gene matches. The CDR3 covers 14 residues.

This clone is a singleton in its sample. The CDR3 coding sequence is TGTGCCTGGGTTAGCGGGACCACCTACGAGCAGTACTTC. Protein sequence: CAWVSGTTYEQYF. The V and J genes are TRBV30 and TRBJ2-7; TRBD2 matches at 8 bases. The CDR3 covers 13 residues. Germline V lookup: CDR1 GTSNPN, CDR2 SVGIG (reference sequence). V dropped 5 bases and J dropped 2; count of bases not matched to a gene: 5.

This clone turned up a few times. The rearrangement uses TRBV10-3 and TRBJ2-2; 12 positions agree with TRBD1. The ends lost 0 bases at V and 4 bases at J; junction bases unmatched: 6. The CDR3 is 18 residues long. Germline V gene data show CDR1 as ENHRY and CDR2 as SYGVKD. The CDR3 coding sequence is TGTGCCATCAGTGAGTCCGAGGGACAGGGGGCCGGCACCGGGGAGCTGTTTTTT. Protein sequence: CAISESEGQGAGTGELFF.

The chain uses TRBV7-2 and TRBJ1-2, with 10 bases matching TRBD1. This CDR3 has 17 amino acids. V lost 4 bases to trimming and J lost 1 base; unmatched junction nucleotides: 9. Germline V gene lookup returns CDR1 SGHTA and CDR2 FQGNSA. CDR3 bases: TGTGCCAGCAGCTCGCTAGACAGGGGGCGGTTTAACTATGGCTACACCTTC. It is translated as CASSSLDRGRFNYGYTF.

V is TRBV10-3 and J is TRBJ2-7; TRBD2 is a possible D gene (6 bases). The germline CDR1 and CDR2 sequences are ENHRY and SYGVKD. Between the trimmed V and J ends, which lost 4 bases and 0 bases, there was a span of 16 bases. The CDR3 has 16 residues. CDR3 in amino acids: CAISGGGHLLSYEQYF. The CDR3 DNA is TGTGCCATCAGTGGGGGAGGACACCTTCTCTCCTACGAGCAGTACTTC.

The chain is built from TRBV12-3 or TRBV12-4 and TRBJ1-3; no clear D gene. The CDR3 has 13 amino acids. The V end was cut by 5 bases, the J end by 7 bases, with 12 bases between. The CDR3 sequence is CASSRQEVNTIYF. In DNA, the CDR3 is TGTGCCAGCAGTAGGCAGGAGGTTAACACCATATATTTT.

This clone occurred a few times. V gene TRBV10-3 combines with J gene TRBJ2-2; TRBD2 matches 11 bases. CDR3 length: 15 residues. Losses at the gene ends were 6 bases for V and 3 bases for J; bases not matched to a gene: 3. Germline V lookup: CDR1 ENHRY, CDR2 SYGVKD. CDR3 protein: CAIRSGLADTGELFF. In DNA form, the CDR3 reads TGTGCCATCAGGTCGGGACTAGCGGACACCGGGGAGCTGTTTTTT.

This chain uses TRBV6-2 or TRBV6-3 with TRBJ1-6; D remains unclear. The CDR3 length is 18 residues. Germline CDR1 and CDR2: MNHEY and SVGEGT. V lost 3 bases to trimming and J lost 7 bases, with 22 bases between them. The CDR3 loop reads CASSYTQFSGAPNSPLHF. The CDR3 bases are TGTGCCAGCAGTTATACTCAATTTAGCGGAGCCCCGAATTCACCCCTCCACTTT.

CDR3 DNA sequence: TGTGCCAGTAGTATCCTAGGCAACTACGAGCAGTACTTC. It yields the protein CASSILGNYEQYF. The chain joins TRBV19 to TRBJ2-7; D unclear. With 3 bases removed from V and 3 bases from J, the gap between germline ends came to 9 bases. CDR3 length: 13 amino acids. Germline CDR1 and CDR2: LNHDA and SQIVND (reference sequence).

The rearrangement links TRBV2 to TRBJ1-2, with D perhaps matching TRBD1 (5 bases). CDR3 size: 13 residues. Trimming cost V 3 bases and J 0 bases, with 5 bases left between them. From germline, CDR1 is SNHLY and CDR2 FYNNEI. For the CDR3, the DNA is TGTGCCAGCAGTGAGACAGCTAACTATGGCTACACCTTC. It yields the protein CASSETANYGYTF.

This chain links TRBV7-2 with TRBJ2-1, with unresolved D. V gave up 2 bases and J gave up 4 bases, with 6 bases separating them. This CDR3 has 13 amino acids. Germline CDR1 is SGHTA and CDR2 is FQGNSA. Here the CDR3 reads CASSLTAYNEQFF. CDR3 DNA sequence: TGTGCCAGCAGCTTAACAGCTTACAATGAGCAGTTCTTC.

This sequence joins TRBV2 and TRBJ1-1; the match to TRBD1 covers 9 bases. The CDR3 contains 14 residues. CDR1 and CDR2 (germline): SNHLY, FYNNEI. V was clipped by 5 bases and J by 3 bases; unmatched bases: 4. DNA for the CDR3: TGTGCCAGCAGTCTGGGGACAGGGTACACTGAAGCTTTCTTT. Encoded protein: CASSLGTGYTEAFF.

Only one count was recorded for this clone. This rearrangement joins TRBV9 to TRBJ1-2; 12 nucleotides align to TRBD1. From germline, CDR1 is SGDLS and CDR2 YYNGEE. There are 15 residues in the CDR3. The V and J ends lost 4 bases and 7 bases, in that order; junction bases with no gene match: 8. Here the CDR3 reads CASSTGTGGRFGYTF. CDR3 coding DNA: TGTGCCAGCAGCACAGGGACAGGGGGCCGGTTTGGCTACACCTTC.